A selection of T cell receptor beta chains follows, all from one sample in a study of blood T cell repertoires in COVID-19. Measured with immunoSEQ multiplex PCR; TCRdb has only the in-frame clones, and not every one. This sample has under 55,000 clones; over 75% occur once, and the top ten carry 25% to 30%. The sequenced sample consisted of peripheral blood. The receptors here all came from a human donor in a cohort sampled during active COVID-19. The CDR3 runs from the conserved cysteine through the conserved F or W. D genes are given only for firm matches. Not all rows give a size; the values are once, few, many and, for expanded clones, a class.

v_call	j_call	d_call	clone_size	cdr3_aa	cdr3_nt
TRBV18	TRBJ2-7	NA	NA	CASSPLRGAYEQYF	TGTGCCAGCTCACCACTTCGGGGGGCTTACGAGCAGTACTTC
TRBV18	TRBJ1-1	TRBD1	NA	CASSPPGTGNTEAFF	TGTGCCAGCTCCCCCCCCGGGACAGGGAACACTGAAGCTTTCTTT
TRBV11-3	TRBJ2-2	NA	NA	CASSLVSPGTSPGELFF	TGTGCCAGCAGCTTGGTTTCCCCGGGAACCTCCCCAGGGGAGCTGTTTTTT
TRBV12-2	TRBJ1-5	NA	NA	CASRSGQRHSDQPQHF	TGTGCAAGTCGCTCGGGACAGCGGCACTCGGATCAGCCCCAGCATTTT
TRBV6-5	TRBJ1-2	NA	NA	CASSRATYGYTF	TGTGCCAGCAGCAGGGCTACCTATGGCTACACCTTC
TRBV6-5	TRBJ2-5	NA	once	CASRSSRETQYF	TGTGCCAGCAGGTCTTCCCGTGAGACCCAGTACTTC
TRBV11-3	TRBJ2-1	NA	NA	CASSLKRADYNEQFF	TGTGCCAGCAGCCTAAAGAGGGCGGACTACAATGAGCAGTTCTTC
TRBV10-3	TRBJ1-1	TRBD1	NA	CAVTTKTGAEAFF	TGTGCCGTCACAACCAAAACAGGGGCTGAAGCTTTCTTT
TRBV5-1	TRBJ2-7	NA	NA	CASSLDRTSYEQYF	TGCGCCAGCAGCTTGGACAGGACCTCCTACGAGCAGTACTTC
TRBV6-5	TRBJ1-2	NA	once	CASSYHNREVGYTF	TGTGCCAGCAGTTACCATAACAGGGAAGTAGGCTACACCTTC
TRBV19	TRBJ2-1	NA	NA	CASSIGLLSDEQFF	TGTGCCAGTAGTATTGGCCTACTGAGCGATGAGCAGTTCTTC
TRBV6-6	TRBJ2-1	TRBD2	NA	CASSPPGLAGNEQFF	TGTGCCAGCAGTCCGCCGGGACTAGCGGGAAATGAGCAGTTCTTC
TRBV5-4	TRBJ1-6	TRBD1	NA	CASSNPGQGTYNSPLHF	TGTGCCAGCAGTAACCCGGGACAGGGCACCTATAATTCACCCCTCCACTTT
TRBV27	TRBJ1-1	NA	NA	CASSLSAWGGRWDTEAFF	TGTGCCAGCAGTTTATCCGCCTGGGGGGGGCGCTGGGACACTGAAGCTTTCTTT
TRBV6-5	TRBJ1-4	NA	NA	CASSRDGRNEKLFF	TGTGCCAGCAGCCGGGACGGGAGAAATGAAAAACTGTTTTTT
TRBV7-9	TRBJ2-1	NA	NA	CASSFRVQAGHSYNEQFF	TGTGCCAGCAGTTTTAGGGTTCAGGCTGGACATTCTTACAATGAGCAGTTCTTC
TRBV28	TRBJ2-1	NA	NA	CASSLLPHGAYNEQFF	TGTGCCAGCAGTTTACTCCCCCATGGAGCCTACAATGAGCAGTTCTTC
TRBV27	TRBJ2-3	TRBD1	NA	CASSLSLGTGYTDTQYF	TGTGCCAGCAGTTTATCGCTAGGGACAGGATACACAGATACGCAGTATTTT
TRBV12-3/TRBV12-4	TRBJ2-5	NA	NA	CASSFRRQETQYF	TGTGCCAGCAGTTTTCGCAGGCAAGAGACCCAGTACTTC
TRBV29-1	TRBJ2-3	NA	NA	CSAGGSSTDTQYF	TGCAGCGCCGGGGGAAGTAGCACAGATACGCAGTATTTT
TRBV11-2	TRBJ2-3	NA	NA	CASSPRSGPGTDTQYF	TGTGCCAGCAGCCCCAGGAGCGGGCCGGGCACAGATACGCAGTATTTT
TRBV18	TRBJ1-1	NA	NA	CASSPLYGTEAFF	TGTGCCAGCTCACCCCTATACGGCACTGAAGCTTTCTTT
TRBV5-6	TRBJ1-6	NA	NA	CASSLVGRNSPLHF	TGTGCCAGCAGCTTGGTTGGGCGTAATTCACCCCTCCACTTT
TRBV28	TRBJ1-6	NA	few	CASSLSSSYNSPLHF	TGTGCCAGCAGTCTATCGAGCTCCTATAATTCACCCCTCCACTTT
TRBV27	TRBJ1-1	NA	NA	CASSSRQVTEAFF	TGTGCCAGCAGTTCCCGACAGGTCACTGAAGCTTTCTTT
TRBV7-9	TRBJ2-1	NA	NA	CAAALAGPSYNEQFF	TGTGCCGCCGCCTTGGCAGGGCCGTCCTACAATGAGCAGTTCTTC
TRBV12-3/TRBV12-4	TRBJ2-7	NA	NA	CASSLGVTREQYF	TGTGCCAGCAGTTTAGGGGTCACTAGGGAGCAGTACTTC
TRBV15	TRBJ1-6	TRBD1	NA	CATSREGQSNSPLHF	TGTGCCACCAGCAGAGAGGGACAGAGTAATTCACCCCTCCACTTT
TRBV10-1	TRBJ2-5	NA	NA	CASSVSGVGQETQYF	TGCGCCAGCAGTGTCTCGGGGGTTGGCCAAGAGACCCAGTACTTC
TRBV19	TRBJ2-7	NA	few	CASSTLGGYEQYF	TGTGCCAGTAGTACTCTCGGGGGCTACGAGCAGTACTTC
TRBV5-1	TRBJ2-1	TRBD2	NA	CASSSGTSGIYNEQFF	TGCGCCAGCAGCTCGGGGACTAGCGGGATTTACAATGAGCAGTTCTTC
TRBV2	TRBJ1-3	NA	NA	CASRRRGTSSGNTIYF	TGTGCCAGCAGGCGGCGAGGGACAAGCTCTGGAAACACCATATATTTT
TRBV6-2/TRBV6-3	TRBJ2-1	NA	NA	CASSPPEGRSYNEQFF	TGTGCCAGCAGCCCTCCTGAGGGGAGGTCCTACAATGAGCAGTTCTTC
TRBV7-2	TRBJ2-2	NA	NA	CASSARTGYTGELFF	TGTGCCAGCAGCGCGCGGACTGGATACACCGGGGAGCTGTTTTTT
TRBV2	TRBJ2-7	NA	NA	CASSEARPDF	TGTGCCAGCAGTGAAGCGCGTCCGGACTTC
TRBV11-3	TRBJ2-1	NA	once	CASSLDGTSSYNEQFF	TGTGCCAGCAGCTTAGATGGGACAAGCTCCTACAATGAGCAGTTCTTC
TRBV19	TRBJ1-1	NA	few	CASSISYGGEAFF	TGTGCCAGTAGTATAAGTTACGGGGGGGAAGCTTTCTTT
TRBV5-4	TRBJ1-2	NA	NA	CASSGPGTNNYGYTF	TGTGCCAGCAGCGGCCCGGGAACGAACAACTATGGCTACACCTTC
TRBV3-1/TRBV3-2	TRBJ1-4	TRBD1	NA	CASSAGTGESKLFF	TGTGCCAGCAGCGCCGGGACAGGGGAAAGTAAACTGTTTTTT
TRBV28	TRBJ1-1	NA	NA	CASSIKTGNTEAFF	TGTGCCAGCAGTATCAAAACAGGGAACACTGAAGCTTTCTTT
TRBV3-1/TRBV3-2	TRBJ2-5	NA	NA	CASSQVGQGQETQYF	TGTGCCAGCAGCCAAGTAGGGCAGGGACAAGAGACCCAGTACTTC
TRBV12-2	TRBJ1-5	NA	once	CASRLLSGGQNIHSNQPQHF	TGTGCAAGTCGCTTATTGTCAGGGGGGCAGAACATACATAGCAATCAGCCCCAGCATTTT
TRBV6-5	TRBJ2-2	NA	few	CASSYSWRSGELFF	TGTGCCAGCAGTTACTCTTGGAGATCCGGGGAGCTGTTTTTT
TRBV18	TRBJ2-6	TRBD1	NA	CASSPLTGAGANVLTF	TGTGCCAGCTCACCGTTAACAGGGGCTGGGGCCAACGTCCTGACTTTC
TRBV7-2	TRBJ2-3	NA	NA	CASSLRGGRAGDTQYF	TGTGCCAGCAGCCTACGCGGGGGCAGGGCGGGTGATACGCAGTATTTT
TRBV28	TRBJ2-7	NA	few	CASSSPGRVGYEQYF	TGTGCCAGCAGTTCCCCCGGCAGGGTAGGGTACGAGCAGTACTTC
TRBV18	TRBJ2-2	TRBD1	NA	CASSPRQGVTGELFF	TGTGCCAGCTCACCCCGACAGGGGGTCACCGGGGAGCTGTTTTTT
TRBV7-9	TRBJ1-3	NA	NA	CASSLWRGADHTIYF	TGTGCCAGCAGCTTATGGCGGGGGGCGGACCACACCATATATTTT
TRBV7-9	TRBJ2-7	TRBD2	NA	CASSARGLAGGAGFHEQYF	TGTGCCAGCAGCGCAAGGGGACTAGCGGGAGGAGCGGGTTTCCACGAGCAGTACTTC
TRBV6-2/TRBV6-3	TRBJ2-3	TRBD2	NA	CASSRLAGEGDTQYF	TGTGCCAGCAGCCGACTAGCGGGAGAGGGCGATACGCAGTATTTT
TRBV28	TRBJ2-1	NA	few	CASRGLLRVAAGYNEQFF	TGTGCCAGCAGAGGACTCCTTAGGGTAGCGGCTGGATACAATGAGCAGTTCTTC
TRBV9	TRBJ1-6	NA	few	CASSVGRDSYNSPLHF	TGTGCCAGCAGCGTAGGGAGGGACTCCTATAATTCACCCCTCCACTTT
TRBV6-6	TRBJ1-2	TRBD1	NA	CASSLDGQDNYGYTF	TGTGCCAGCAGCCTCGACGGACAGGACAACTATGGCTACACCTTC